Below, 24 T cell receptor beta chains from the same sample are listed, as sequenced in a study of T cell responses to AZD1222 COVID-19 vaccine (dated by TCRdb to the early 2020s). Libraries were made using the immunoSEQ multiplex PCR assay. Entries here come from immuneACCESS through TCRdb and include only in-frame sequences with V and J called. Some clones fail to appear in such tables; in the studies checked, an unresolved V gene covers under half of the shortfall, and the cause of the remainder is unknown. This sample holds roughly 260,000 clones; approximately 93% were observed only once. The ten largest clonotypes hold less than 0.65% of the sample. Reading the label with the study, this specimen's time point is: baseline before first vaccination. Specimen: peripheral blood, collected on day 0 of AZD1222 vaccination. These receptors all come from an adult in good health.

The chain combines TRBV2 with TRBJ1-5; perhaps TRBD1 as D (5 bases). Trimming took 0 bases from V and 7 from J, leaving 13 bases between them. Germline CDR1 reads SNHLY; CDR2 reads FYNNEI. The CDR3 runs to 15 residues. In DNA form, the CDR3 reads TGTGCCAGCAGTGAAGCGGTGACAGATGTGCAGCCCCAGCATTTT. It yields the protein CASSEAVTDVQPQHF. Looking up the rest from reference TRBV2 and TRBJ1-5 gives the full variable domain: EPEVTQTPSHQVTQMGQEVILRCVPISNHLYFYWYRQILGQKVEFLVSFYNNEISEKSEIFDDQFSVERPDGSNFTLKIRSTKLEDSAMYFCASSEAVTDVQPQHFGDGTRLSIL.

This clone showed up just once. The chain has TRBV18 and TRBJ2-2, with 10 nucleotides matching TRBD2. Losses at the gene ends were 3 bases for V and 8 bases for J; bases not matched to a gene: 9. Germline loops: CDR1 KGHSH, CDR2 LQKENI. CDR3 length: 16 residues. CDR3 nucleotide sequence: TGTGCCAGCTCACCCCGGACTAGCGGATCAGGGGGGGAGCTGTTTTTT. Amino acid sequence: CASSPRTSGSGGELFF.

This sequence joins TRBV28 and TRBJ1-2; tentative D call: TRBD1 (5 bases). This CDR3 contains 15 residues. V lost 3 bases and J lost 3, with 14 bases in between. Germline lookup yields CDR1 MDHEN and CDR2 SYDVKM. CDR3 coding DNA: TGTGCCAGCAGTTTGGGAGGGGCCACGGACTATGGCTACACCTTC. Its protein is CASSLGGATDYGYTF.

The V and J genes are TRBV7-3 and TRBJ2-2, with no clear D. The CDR3 spans 13 residues. Trimming pared 5 bases from V and 4 bases from J, leaving 8 bases between. Germline CDR1 reads SGHTA; CDR2 reads FQGTGA. CDR3 nucleotides: TGTGCCAGCAGCCCTGGGCCCACCGGGGAGCTGTTTTTT. Translating it yields CASSPGPTGELFF.

This rearrangement joins TRBV5-4 to TRBJ2-5, with D maybe TRBD1 (5 bases). The germline V gene encodes CDR1 SGHNT and CDR2 YYREEE (reference sequence). V lost 0 bases and J 6 bases, leaving 12 bases between the germline ends. The CDR3 runs to 14 residues. The CDR3 reads CASSLEAGMKTQYF. The CDR3 coding sequence is TGTGCCAGCAGCTTGGAGGCAGGGATGAAGACCCAGTACTTC. The variable domain in full, completed from reference TRBV5-4 and TRBJ2-5, reads ETGVTQSPTHLIKTRGQQVTLRCSSQSGHNTVSWYQQALGQGPQFIFQYYREEENGRGNFPPRFSGLQFPNYSSELNVNALELDDSALYLCASSLEAGMKTQYFGPGTRLLVL.

V usage is TRBV18 and J usage is TRBJ2-7; 9 nucleotides agree with TRBD1. V gave up 2 bases and J gave up 4 bases; unmatched junction bases: 9. The CDR3 spans 16 residues. Germline V gene sequence: CDR1 KGHSH, CDR2 LQKENI. The CDR3 DNA reads TGTGCCAGCTCACCATGGGTGGACAGGGGAGGTTACGAGCAGTACTTC. Its protein product is CASSPWVDRGGYEQYF.

The chain carries TRBV3-1 (or the pseudogene TRBV3-2) and TRBJ1-2; D possibly corresponds to TRBD1 (5 bases). Germline CDR1 and CDR2: LGHDT and YNNKEL (reference sequence). Trimming pared 4 bases from V and 8 bases from J, leaving 14 bases between. The CDR3 contains 13 residues. The CDR3 is CASSLVRGTGYTF. CDR3 coding DNA: TGTGCCAGCAGCCTTGTAAGGGGAACGGGCTACACCTTC.

The chain joins TRBV5-1 to TRBJ2-1; TRBD1 is a possible D gene (5 bases). The CDR3 length is 15 residues. Germline assignment: CDR1 SGHRS and CDR2 YFSETQ. Trimming took 0 bases from V and 2 from J, leaving 9 bases between them. The CDR3 nucleotides read TGCGCCAGCAGCTTGGAGGAAGGGGCCTACAATGAGCAGTTCTTC. Translation gives CASSLEEGAYNEQFF.

This rearrangement joins TRBV5-1 to TRBJ2-3, with D possibly TRBD2 on 5 matching bases. The V gene lost 0 bases and the J gene lost 6 bases, with 11 bases spanning the gap. CDR1 SGHRS and CDR2 YFSETQ come from the germline V gene. The CDR3 is 14 residues long. CDR3 sequence: CASSLANPGDTQYF. In DNA form, the CDR3 reads TGCGCCAGCAGCTTGGCGAACCCGGGGGATACGCAGTATTTT.

The V and J genes are TRBV25-1 and TRBJ1-2, with D unresolved. The CDR3 has 13 amino acids. Trimming took 0 bases from V and 8 from J, leaving 10 bases between them. Germline CDR1 reads MGHDK; CDR2 reads SYGVNS. The CDR3 nucleotides read TGTGCCAGCAGTGAATATAACCAGCGAGGCTACACCTTC. It specifies CASSEYNQRGYTF.

As concerns this clone: Other DNA sequences in the same sample also yield this CDR3. CDR3 sequence (DNA): TGTGCCAGCAGTTTGGGGCAGGGTAACTATGGCTACACCTTC. It encodes CASSLGQGNYGYTF. The chain carries TRBV28 and TRBJ1-2; TRBD1 is a possible D gene (5 bases). CDR1 is MDHEN and CDR2 is SYDVKM in the germline V gene. The CDR3 is 14 amino acids. V was cut by 3 bases and J by 1 base, with 9 bases left in between.

V and J are TRBV9 and TRBJ2-7; the D gene is possibly TRBD2 (5 bases). CDR1 is SGDLS, CDR2 YYNGEE, per germline. Trimming shortened V by 3 bases and J by 7 bases, and 17 bases separated the two germline ends. The CDR3 is 14 residues long. The CDR3 nucleotides read TGTGCCAGCAGCGCGACTACCGCTTTGGGTGAGCAGTACTTC. It is translated as CASSATTALGEQYF.

Here the CDR3 DNA reads TGTGCCAGCAGCCAAGGGTCACTAGCGGGAACTAGGACAGATACGCAGTATTTT. Its translation: CASSQGSLAGTRTDTQYF. The chain carries TRBV3-1 (or the pseudogene TRBV3-2) and TRBJ2-3; 10 nucleotides match TRBD2. Germline V CDR1 and CDR2: LGHDT, YNNKEL (reference sequence). Trimming removed 1 base from V and 3 bases from J; junction bases left unmatched: 10. This CDR3 is built from 18 residues.

V gene TRBV30 combines with J gene TRBJ2-7; no firm D call. The CDR3 sequence is 12 residues long. Trimming took off 0 bases at V and 3 bases at J, with 6 bases between the two ends. CDR1 and CDR2 from the germline V gene are GTSNPN and SVGIG (reference sequence). The CDR3 here is CAWSVEFYEQYF. In DNA, the CDR3 is TGTGCCTGGAGTGTTGAGTTCTACGAGCAGTACTTC.

The chain employs TRBV4-1 and TRBJ2-7; 8 bases are shared with TRBD1. This CDR3 has 13 residues. Germline values: CDR1 MGHRA, CDR2 YSYEKL. J lost 7 bases, V lost 4 bases, and 6 bases had no gene match. CDR3 amino acids: CASSLTRDREQYF. The DNA of the CDR3 is TGCGCCAGCAGCCTAACGCGGGACAGGGAGCAGTACTTC.

The CDR3 sequence is CASSQLASTNTGELFF. The CDR3 DNA reads TGCGCCAGCAGCCAACTAGCGTCTACGAACACCGGGGAGCTGTTTTTT. The chain recombines TRBV5-1 with TRBJ2-2, with 7 positions matching TRBD2. This CDR3 comprises 16 residues. The trim removed 4 bases at V and 0 bases at J, leaving 6 bases unmatched. Germline V gives CDR1 SGHRS, CDR2 YFSETQ. The complete variable domain, with remaining parts taken from reference TRBV5-1 and TRBJ2-2, reads KAGVTQTPRYLIKTRGQQVTLSCSPISGHRSVSWYQQTPGQGLQFLFEYFSETQRNKGNFPGRFSGRQFSNSRSEMNVSTLELGDSALYLCASSQLASTNTGELFFGEGSRLTVL.

V gene TRBV28 combines with J gene TRBJ2-5; D remains ambiguous. CDR1 and CDR2 (germline): MDHEN, SYDVKM. This CDR3 has 16 residues. Between the trimmed V and J ends, which lost 7 bases and 0 bases, there was a span of 18 bases. The CDR3 DNA reads TGTGCCAGCAATTTCCAGACACGAGGCAACCAAGAGACCCAGTACTTC. It encodes CASNFQTRGNQETQYF.

V usage is TRBV7-2 and J usage is TRBJ1-2; weak D call: TRBD1 (5 bases). The CDR3 is made up of 11 amino acids. V shed 6 bases and J shed 4 bases, with 6 bases lying between them. The germline V gene encodes CDR1 SGHTA and CDR2 FQGNSA. The CDR3 loop is CASRGGYGYTF. The CDR3 bases are TGTGCCAGCAGGGGGGGCTATGGCTACACCTTC.

This clone turned up a few times. The V gene is TRBV21-1, the J gene TRBJ1-5; the D segment call TRBD1 is taken from the table without a DNA check. TRBV21-1 has pseudogene status. The CDR3 spans 14 residues. CDR3 sequence reads: CASEAGQGTQPQHF. The CDR3 DNA sequence: TGTGCCAGCGAAGCGGGACAGGGAACTCAGCCCCAGCATTTT.

This clone was detected once. The chain recombines TRBV6-5 with TRBJ2-2, with D tentatively TRBD1 (5 bases). CDR1 is MNHEY, CDR2 SVGAGI, per germline. V was trimmed by 7 bases and J by 4 bases, leaving 10 bases between them. This CDR3 is 13 amino acids long. DNA of the CDR3: TGTGCCAGCACTTGGGGCGCCACCGGGGAGCTGTTTTTT. Its translation is CASTWGATGELFF.

This chain connects TRBV19 to TRBJ2-7, with D possibly TRBD2 on 5 matching bases. V gave up 9 bases and J gave up 7 bases, with 16 bases separating them. The length of the CDR3 is 12 residues. CDR1 is LNHDA and CDR2 is SQIVND in the germline V gene (reference sequence). CDR3 sequence reads: CARTPGEREQYF. CDR3 in DNA: TGTGCCAGGACGCCCGGGGAGAGGGAGCAGTACTTC.

The CDR3 sequence: CAWRTFYGYTF. The CDR3 nucleotides are TGTGCCTGGAGGACTTTCTATGGCTACACCTTC. The rearrangement links TRBV30 to TRBJ1-2; D not certain. In germline, CDR1 is GTSNPN, CDR2 SVGIG (reference sequence). The CDR3 is made up of 11 amino acids. V lost 3 bases to trimming and J lost 4 bases, with 6 bases between them.

The V call is TRBV6-1, the J call TRBJ2-3; D remains unclear. CDR1 MNHNS and CDR2 SASEGT come from the germline V gene. There are 15 residues in the CDR3. V was trimmed by 3 bases and J by 6 bases, leaving 16 bases between them. CDR3 DNA: TGTGCCAGCAGTGACCGACCACGACCAACGGATACGCAGTATTTT. It specifies CASSDRPRPTDTQYF.

V gene TRBV3-1 (or the pseudogene TRBV3-2) combines with J gene TRBJ1-2; 8 positions agree with TRBD1. Germline V gene data show CDR1 as LGHDT and CDR2 as YNNKEL (reference sequence). The CDR3 has 18 residues. Losses at the gene ends were 0 bases for V and 7 bases for J; bases not matched to a gene: 16. The CDR3, as DNA: TGTGCCAGCAGCCAAGAGTCGTGGGCGGACAGGGTATCGTTTGGCTACACCTTC. It specifies CASSQESWADRVSFGYTF.